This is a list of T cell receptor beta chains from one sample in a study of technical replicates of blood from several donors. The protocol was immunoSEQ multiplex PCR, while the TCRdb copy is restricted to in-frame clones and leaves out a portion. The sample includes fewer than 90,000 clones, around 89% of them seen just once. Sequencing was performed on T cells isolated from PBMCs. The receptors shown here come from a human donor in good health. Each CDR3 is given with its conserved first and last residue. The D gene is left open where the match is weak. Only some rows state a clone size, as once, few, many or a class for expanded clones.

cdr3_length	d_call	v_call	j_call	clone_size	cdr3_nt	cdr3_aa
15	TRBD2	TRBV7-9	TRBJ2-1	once	TGTGCCAGCAGCTATGCTAGCGGGAGGGTGGTTGAGCAGTTCTTC	CASSYASGRVVEQFF
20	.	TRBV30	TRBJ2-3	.	TGTGCCTGGAGTGTACTCCTAGCGGTACAAAGCCGGGGGCGCACAGATACGCAGTATTTT	CAWSVLLAVQSRGRTDTQYF
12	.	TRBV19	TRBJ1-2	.	TGTGCCAGTAGTATTAATTACATAGGCTACACCTTC	CASSINYIGYTF
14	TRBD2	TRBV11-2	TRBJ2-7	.	TGTGCCAGCAGCTTAACTAGCGGGTCCTACGAGCAGTACTTC	CASSLTSGSYEQYF
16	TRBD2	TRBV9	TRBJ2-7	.	TGTGCCAGCAGCCTGGGACTAGCGGGAAACCGCTACGAGCAGTACTTC	CASSLGLAGNRYEQYF
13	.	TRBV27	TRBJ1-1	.	TGTGCCAGCAGCTGGACTGCGAACACTGAAGCTTTCTTT	CASSWTANTEAFF
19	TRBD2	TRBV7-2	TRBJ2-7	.	TGTGCCAGCAGCTCGACAGGGGAGACTAGCGGGAGGTGGGCCTACGAGCAGTACTTC	CASSSTGETSGRWAYEQYF
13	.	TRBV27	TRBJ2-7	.	TGTGCCAGCAGTCCCTACTTCTCCTACGAGCAGTACTTC	CASSPYFSYEQYF
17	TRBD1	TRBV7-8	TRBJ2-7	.	TGTGCCAGCAGCTTAGTAGGTGACAGGGAATGGCCTTACGAGCAGTACTTC	CASSLVGDREWPYEQYF
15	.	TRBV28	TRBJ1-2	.	TGTGCCAGCAGTTCTGAACCGGGAGATCTATATGGCTACACCTTC	CASSSEPGDLYGYTF
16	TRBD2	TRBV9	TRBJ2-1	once	TGTGCCAGCAGCAACCGACTAGCGATAACCCCTAATGAGCAGTTCTTC	CASSNRLAITPNEQFF
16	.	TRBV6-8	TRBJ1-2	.	TGTGCCAGCAGGTCCCCAGGGCGGTCCCTCAAATATGGCTACACCTTC	CASRSPGRSLKYGYTF
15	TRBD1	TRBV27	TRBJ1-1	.	TGTGCCAGCAGTTCATACAGGGGGAAGAACACTGAAGCTTTCTTT	CASSSYRGKNTEAFF